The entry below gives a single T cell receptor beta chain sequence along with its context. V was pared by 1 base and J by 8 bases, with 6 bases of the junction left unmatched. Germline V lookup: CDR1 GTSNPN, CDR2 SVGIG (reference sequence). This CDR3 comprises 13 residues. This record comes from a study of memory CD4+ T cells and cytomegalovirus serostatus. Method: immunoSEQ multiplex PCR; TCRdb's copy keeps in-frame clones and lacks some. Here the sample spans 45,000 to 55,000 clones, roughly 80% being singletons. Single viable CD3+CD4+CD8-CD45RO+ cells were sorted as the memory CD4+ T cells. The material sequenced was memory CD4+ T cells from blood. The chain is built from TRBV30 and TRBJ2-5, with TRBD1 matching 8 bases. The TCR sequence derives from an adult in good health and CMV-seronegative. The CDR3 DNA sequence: TGTGCCTGGAGTGGGGGACAGGCGAAAACCCAGTACTTC. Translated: CAWSGGQAKTQYF.